These 19 T cell receptor beta chains originate from one sample sequenced in a study of blood T cells in healthy people across ages. Primers used in a second PCR of roughly 6 to 11 cycles were a sample-barcoded 5' primer and a J-beta primer mix. TCRdb called the 5' RACE reads again in MiXCR, with one record for every CDR3 protein. Of roughly 2 million distinct CDR3 sequences listed, around half are singletons. Input material: blood. The receptors stem from a woman aged 40 to 50 in good health.

This clonotype showed up just a few times. V gene TRBV20-1 combines with J gene TRBJ2-5, with TRBD2 identical over 8 bases. CDR1 and CDR2 (germline): DFQATT, SNEGSKA (reference sequence). The CDR3 totals 16 residues. J was trimmed by 3 bases and V by 0 bases; bases with no gene match: 9. The CDR3 region is CSARDLSSGGKETQYF. Written as DNA, the CDR3 is TGCAGTGCTAGAGATCTATCGAGCGGGGGCAAAGAGACCCAGTACTTC.

The J gene is TRBJ1-2, the V gene TRBV4-1, with D hard to call. V gave up 1 base and J gave up 7 bases, with 13 bases separating them. Germline values: CDR1 MGHRA, CDR2 YSYEKL. The CDR3 covers 14 residues. The CDR3 protein is CASSQGPGIGGYTF. CDR3 DNA: TGCGCCAGCAGCCAAGGCCCAGGCATCGGTGGCTACACCTTC.

A single count supports this clonotype. This rearrangement joins TRBV7-2 to TRBJ2-1, with D possibly being TRBD2 (5 bases). The V end lost 0 bases, the J end lost 5 bases, and 20 bases lay between the germline ends. The CDR3 covers 18 residues. Germline lookup yields CDR1 SGHTA and CDR2 FQGNSA. The CDR3 protein is CASSLARWNSATNNEQFF. CDR3 in DNA: TGTGCCAGCAGCTTAGCCCGCTGGAATAGCGCTACCAACAATGAGCAGTTCTTC.

This chain links TRBV9 with TRBJ2-3; the match to TRBD2 covers 12 bases. The V segment lost 4 bases and the J segment 7 bases; nucleotides outside the gene matches: 13. Germline V gene data show CDR1 as SGDLS and CDR2 as YYNGEE. CDR3 length: 17 amino acids. The CDR3 loop reads CASSTRTSGDPSHTQYF. CDR3 bases: TGTGCCAGCAGCACCCGGACTAGCGGGGACCCTAGTCATACGCAGTATTTT.

The rearrangement uses TRBV5-1 and TRBJ2-1, with TRBD2 identical over 9 bases. Trimming removed 2 bases from V and 7 bases from J; junction bases left unmatched: 10. CDR1 is SGHRS, CDR2 YFSETQ, per germline. This CDR3 has 16 amino acids. CDR3 protein: CASSFLGGGAGNEQFF. The CDR3 DNA reads TGCGCCAGCAGCTTTCTCGGCGGGGGGGCCGGGAATGAGCAGTTCTTC.

The V gene is TRBV10-3, the J gene TRBJ1-1; D not resolved. Germline V gives CDR1 ENHRY, CDR2 SYGVKD. The CDR3 consists of 15 residues. The V gene lost 3 bases and the J gene lost 6 bases, with 17 bases spanning the gap. The CDR3 sequence: CAISDPRARGPEAFF. The CDR3 nucleotides are TGTGCCATCAGTGATCCCCGGGCCCGAGGGCCTGAAGCTTTCTTT.

This clonotype was counted a few times. This rearrangement joins TRBV29-1 to TRBJ2-3, with 7 bases matching TRBD2. Germline assignment: CDR1 SQVTM and CDR2 ANQGSEA. This CDR3 is 14 amino acids long. The V and J ends lost 3 bases and 6 bases, in that order; junction bases with no gene match: 9. CDR3 residues: CSVDGSGALDTQYF. DNA of the CDR3: TGCAGCGTTGACGGGAGCGGGGCCCTTGATACGCAGTATTTT.

The rearrangement uses TRBV6-5 and TRBJ1-4; weak D call: TRBD1 (6 bases). There are 15 residues in the CDR3. In germline, CDR1 is MNHEY, CDR2 SVGAGI. V gave up 2 bases and J gave up 5 bases, with 12 bases separating them. CDR3 sequence (DNA): TGTGCCAGCAGTTACGGAGGGGGTTCAAATGAAAAACTGTTTTTT. This sequence encodes CASSYGGGSNEKLFF.

Comment on this clonotype: A read error may account for a junction end that differs from germline. The chain combines TRBV29-1 with TRBJ2-4; possibly TRBD1 or TRBD2 for D (5 bases each). Germline V gene data show CDR1 as SQVTM and CDR2 as ANQGSEA. The CDR3 consists of 16 residues. The DNA of the CDR3 is TGCAGCGTTGAGTCAGGGACGGAAGTAGCCAAAAACGTTCAGTACTTC. This codes for CSVESGTEVAKNVQYF. Supplemented by reference TRBV29-1 and TRBJ2-4, the full variable domain reads SAVISQKPSRDICQRGTSLTIQCQVDSQVTMMFWYRQQPGQSLTLIATANQGSEATYESGFVIDKFPISRPNLTFSTLTVSNMSPEDSSIYLCSVESGTEVAKNVQYFGAGTRLSVL.

The gene calls are TRBV7-2 and TRBJ2-1; 7 bases fit TRBD1. The CDR3 totals 15 residues. Germline loops: CDR1 SGHTA, CDR2 FQGNSA. V was pared by 6 bases and J by 0 bases, with 5 bases of the junction left unmatched. The chain's CDR3 is CASRFDRASYNEQFF. CDR3 bases: TGTGCCAGCAGGTTCGACAGGGCCTCCTACAATGAGCAGTTCTTC.

This clonotype was detected a few times. The rearrangement joins TRBV28 to TRBJ2-3; no clear D. CDR1 is MDHEN, CDR2 SYDVKM, per germline. V lost 8 bases and J 3 bases, leaving 12 bases between the germline ends. CDR3 length equals 13 residues. CDR3 in amino acids: CASQAYGTDTQYF. The CDR3 DNA reads as TGTGCCAGCCAAGCGTACGGGACAGATACGCAGTATTTT.

The genes are TRBV5-1 and TRBJ2-1; no clear D. There are 14 residues in the CDR3. Per the germline V gene, CDR1 is SGHRS and CDR2 is YFSETQ. The ends were cut back, 0 bases at V and 13 bases at J, with 17 bases in the middle. The CDR3 is CASSLGRLQETQFF. The CDR3 nucleotides are TGCGCCAGCAGCTTGGGCAGGCTTCAAGAGACCCAGTTCTTC.

This clonotype occurred a few times. The chain is built from TRBV15 and TRBJ2-4; D call uncertain. CDR1 is LNHNV, CDR2 YYDKDF, per germline (reference sequence). The V end was cut by 0 bases, the J end by 13 bases, with 10 bases between. The CDR3 is made up of 12 amino acids. CDR3: CATSRDQYSQYF. CDR3 in DNA: TGTGCCACCAGCAGAGATCAGTATTCCCAGTACTTC. The whole variable domain, filled in from reference TRBV15 and TRBJ2-4, reads DAMVIQNPRYQVTQFGKPVTLSCSQTLNHNVMYWYQQKSSQAPKLLFHYYDKDFNNEADTPDNFQSRRPNTSFCFLDIRSPGLGDTAMYLCATSRDQYSQYFGAGTRLSVL.

This rearrangement joins TRBV28 to TRBJ2-7; D may be TRBD1 (6 bases). CDR3 length: 16 residues. The V end was cut by 7 bases, the J end by 2 bases, with 21 bases between. Germline V gene sequence: CDR1 MDHEN, CDR2 SYDVKM. In nucleotides, the CDR3 is TGTGCCAGCAACCCAAAATGGGGGCCTTTCCCCTACGAGCAGTACTTC. Translating it yields CASNPKWGPFPYEQYF.

This clonotype was counted a few times. Here the CDR3 reads CASSPPVIYEQYF. In nucleotides, the CDR3 is TGTGCCAGCAGCCCTCCAGTCATCTACGAGCAGTACTTC. The chain couples TRBV7-9 to TRBJ2-7, with D unclear. V lost 5 bases to trimming and J lost 3 bases, with 11 bases between them. Germline assignment: CDR1 SEHNR and CDR2 FQNEAQ (reference sequence). This CDR3 is built from 13 residues.

This clonotype was counted between two and nine times. The chain has TRBV4-1 and TRBJ2-7, with 7 bases matching TRBD1. Germline V gives CDR1 MGHRA, CDR2 YSYEKL. The CDR3 extends over 15 amino acids. V was clipped by 3 bases and J by 3 bases; unmatched bases: 8. CDR3 DNA: TGCGCCAGCAGCCAGGGCCCGGGACAGCACTACGAGCAGTACTTC. This gives the protein CASSQGPGQHYEQYF.

The genes are TRBV7-9 and TRBJ2-4; D tentatively fits TRBD1 or TRBD2 (5 bases each). Trimming took off 8 bases at V and 0 bases at J, with 20 bases between the two ends. The CDR3 is 17 amino acids. Germline V gene sequence: CDR1 SEHNR, CDR2 FQNEAQ (reference sequence). CDR3 in amino acids: CASGPGPTSIAKNIQYF. For the CDR3, the DNA is TGTGCCAGCGGCCCGGGACCGACCTCAATAGCCAAAAACATTCAGTACTTC.

This clonotype has a handful of counts. This sequence joins TRBV4-3 and TRBJ2-3; weak D call: TRBD2 (7 bases). The CDR3 loop spans 15 amino acids. In germline, CDR1 is LGHNA, CDR2 YSLEER. V was shortened by 0 bases and J by 4 bases, with 11 bases between the two germline ends. This chain's CDR3 is CASSQERGGSDTQYF. CDR3 bases: TGCGCCAGCAGCCAAGAAAGGGGGGGCTCAGATACGCAGTATTTT.

The J gene is TRBJ2-3, the V gene TRBV28, with TRBD1 matching over 10 bases. The length of the CDR3 is 17 residues. Germline values: CDR1 MDHEN, CDR2 SYDVKM. The V gene end was trimmed by 8 bases and the J gene end by 3 bases; junction bases not matched to a gene: 14. Here the CDR3 DNA reads TGTGCCAGCGATTACATGGGATCGGACAGGGGGACAGATACGCAGTATTTT. This gives the protein CASDYMGSDRGTDTQYF.